Shown below are 17 T cell receptor beta chains from a single sample sequenced in a study of T-cell reconstitution after alpha-beta-depleted transplantation in children. Preparing the TCRbeta library involved the use of unique molecular identifiers. From the PCR reads, TCRdb called clonotypes with MiXCR, one entry per CDR3 protein. The sample lists approximately 200,000 distinct CDR3 sequences; approximately 6% were seen once. Specimen: PBMCs, collected before TCRalphabeta/CD19-depleted stem cell transplant. These TCRs come from a girl under three years old with combined immunodeficiency, due to receive a stem cell transplant.

This clonotype was found many times. The chain carries TRBV25-1 and TRBJ2-3, with D tentatively TRBD2 (5 bases). From germline, CDR1 is MGHDK and CDR2 SYGVNS. V lost 2 bases, J lost 0 bases, and 18 bases lay in between. This CDR3 has 18 amino acids. CDR3 sequence: CASSERRWTPRSTDTQYF. In DNA form, the CDR3 reads TGTGCCAGCAGTGAACGGAGGTGGACGCCGAGGAGCACAGATACGCAGTATTTT.

The table lists this clonotype with many counts. This chain connects TRBV10-3 to TRBJ1-1, with a tentative D call TRBD1 (5 bases). Germline lookup yields CDR1 ENHRY and CDR2 SYGVKD. Trimming removed 4 bases at V and 9 bases at J, with 12 bases between. There are 12 residues in the CDR3. The CDR3 DNA reads TGTGCCATCAGTGGGAACAGGTCTCAAGCTTTCTTT. This encodes CAISGNRSQAFF.

This clonotype was picked up many times. V is TRBV28 and J is TRBJ2-5, with a possible D match to TRBD2 (5 bases). V gave up 8 bases and J gave up 5 bases, with 21 bases separating them. The germline V gene has CDR1 MDHEN and CDR2 SYDVKM. The CDR3 totals 15 residues. Here the CDR3 reads CASGQASMVDETQYF. In nucleotides, the CDR3 is TGTGCCAGCGGCCAGGCTAGCATGGTAGACGAGACCCAGTACTTC. The whole variable domain, filled in from reference TRBV28 and TRBJ2-5, reads DVKVTQSSRYLVKRTGEKVFLECVQDMDHENMFWYRQDPGLGLRLIYFSYDVKMKEKGDIPEGYSVSREKKERFSLILESASTNQTSMYLCASGQASMVDETQYFGPGTRLLVL.

This clonotype appeared many times. The rearrangement uses TRBV13 and TRBJ2-7, with D hard to call. CDR3 length equals 13 residues. V was cut by 5 bases and J by 2 bases, with 10 bases left in between. The germline gives CDR1 PRHDT, CDR2 FYEKMQ (reference sequence). CDR3 sequence (DNA): TGTGCCAGCAGCCTGACTCTAACCTACGAGCAGTACTTC. It codes for CASSLTLTYEQYF.

This clonotype was observed at least ten times. V is TRBV20-1 and J is TRBJ2-3, with 12 positions matching TRBD2. CDR1 and CDR2 (germline): DFQATT, SNEGSKA (reference sequence). CDR3 length: 15 residues. J was trimmed by 6 bases and V by 6 bases; bases with no gene match: 10. CDR3 sequence reads: CSAFFLAGGPDTQYF. The CDR3 bases are TGCAGTGCCTTTTTCCTAGCGGGGGGGCCCGATACGCAGTATTTT.

The CDR3 protein is CASKRDRALNTEAFF. DNA of the CDR3: TGCGCCAGCAAACGCGACAGAGCCTTGAACACTGAAGCTTTCTTT. The genes are TRBV4-3 and TRBJ1-1, with D perhaps TRBD1 (5 bases). Germline V gene data show CDR1 as LGHNA and CDR2 as YSLEER. The CDR3 extends over 15 amino acids. Trimming stripped 7 bases from V and 0 bases from J, with 15 bases between.

This clonotype showed up many times. The chain combines TRBV7-9 with TRBJ2-1; maybe TRBD1 (5 bases). This CDR3 is 13 amino acids long. CDR1 is SEHNR, CDR2 FQNEAQ, per germline (reference sequence). Trimming removed 7 bases at V and 3 bases at J, with 10 bases between. The DNA for the CDR3 is TGTGCCAGCACTCCGGACATCTACAATGAGCAGTTCTTC. Encoded protein: CASTPDIYNEQFF.

This clonotype was seen repeatedly, ten times or more. The chain employs TRBV12-3 or TRBV12-4 and TRBJ1-1; D uncertain. V shed 6 bases and J shed 6 bases, with 11 bases lying between them. The CDR3 is 12 residues long. CDR3 bases: TGTGCCAGCAGCTTCGGGGTCCCTGAAGCTTTCTTT. Its protein product is CASSFGVPEAFF.

The table lists this clonotype with many counts. This chain links TRBV3-1 with TRBJ2-7; D unresolved. Trimming took off 2 bases at V and 6 bases at J, with 8 bases between the two ends. The germline CDR1 and CDR2 sequences are LGHDT and YNNKEL (reference sequence). The CDR3 totals 12 residues. CDR3 DNA sequence: TGTGCCAGCAGCCAAAGAAAAACCGAGCAGTACTTC. It translates to CASSQRKTEQYF.

The gene calls are TRBV20-1 and TRBJ1-2; TRBD1 matches 12 bases. V gave up 6 bases and J gave up 5 bases; unmatched junction bases: 13. This CDR3 spans 16 amino acids. The germline V gene encodes CDR1 DFQATT and CDR2 SNEGSKA (reference sequence). CDR3 amino acids: CSAVGTGGPLWYGYTF. In DNA, the CDR3 is TGCAGTGCGGTCGGGACAGGGGGCCCCCTTTGGTATGGCTACACCTTC.

This clonotype came up many times. The chain has TRBV6-1 and TRBJ1-1, with D possibly being TRBD1 (6 bases). CDR1 is MNHNS and CDR2 is SASEGT in the germline V gene. With 4 bases removed from V and 11 bases from J, the gap between germline ends came to 20 bases. This CDR3 has 14 amino acids. CDR3 in DNA: TGTGCCAGCAGTGGCGCCCTCAGAGGGGGTACGGCTTTCTTT. This gives the protein CASSGALRGGTAFF.

The table lists this clonotype with many counts. The chain recombines TRBV7-9 with TRBJ2-5, with TRBD2 matching 13 bases. After removal of 4 bases from V and 5 bases from J, the junction contained 7 bases not matched to a gene. In germline, CDR1 is SEHNR, CDR2 FQNEAQ (reference sequence). This CDR3 region has 16 residues. CDR3 nucleotide sequence: TGTGCCAGCAGCTCGGGACTAGCGGGAACGACGGAGACCCAGTACTTC. Its translation is CASSSGLAGTTETQYF.

This clonotype was seen ten or more times. The V call is TRBV20-1, the J call TRBJ2-5; possible D gene TRBD1, 7 bases. The CDR3 covers 15 residues. CDR1 and CDR2 from the germline V gene are DFQATT and SNEGSKA (reference sequence). Deletions cut 0 bases from V and 5 bases from J, with 16 bases between. CDR3 in DNA: TGCAGTGCTAGAGATTCGGCAGGGGGGCGGGAGACCCAGTACTTC. Protein product: CSARDSAGGRETQYF.

The sample holds many counts of this clonotype. V usage is TRBV15 and J usage is TRBJ2-1, with 7 nucleotides matching TRBD2. Germline CDR1 and CDR2: LNHNV and YYDKDF (reference sequence). There are 17 residues in the CDR3. The V gene end was trimmed by 4 bases and the J gene end by 3 bases; junction bases not matched to a gene: 12. In DNA form, the CDR3 reads TGTGCCACCAGCAATGTACCGGGGGGTCCTATCTACAATGAGCAGTTCTTC. It specifies CATSNVPGGPIYNEQFF. Full variable domain (missing parts from reference TRBV15 and TRBJ2-1): DAMVIQNPRYQVTQFGKPVTLSCSQTLNHNVMYWYQQKSSQAPKLLFHYYDKDFNNEADTPDNFQSRRPNTSFCFLDIRSPGLGDTAMYLCATSNVPGGPIYNEQFFGPGTRLTVL.

At least ten counts were recorded for this clonotype. J is TRBJ2-1 and V is TRBV7-9; 8 bases fit TRBD2. V lost 10 bases, J lost 6 bases, and 11 bases stayed unmatched. Germline V gene lookup returns CDR1 SEHNR and CDR2 FQNEAQ (reference sequence). The CDR3 is made up of 14 amino acids. CDR3 amino acids: CAITTWTSSNEQFF. In nucleotides, the CDR3 is TGTGCCATTACCACTTGGACTAGCAGCAATGAGCAGTTCTTC.

This clonotype was found many times. The chain employs TRBV5-1 and TRBJ2-2; D not resolved. Trimming cost V 2 bases and J 1 base, with 12 bases left between them. The CDR3 runs 16 residues. Germline V lookup: CDR1 SGHRS, CDR2 YFSETQ. CDR3 nucleotides: TGCGCCAGCAGCTTTTGGGAACTTCAGAACACCGGGGAGCTGTTTTTT. The encoded protein is CASSFWELQNTGELFF.

This clonotype was picked up many times. The V and J genes are TRBV7-2 and TRBJ2-5, with 7 bases aligning to TRBD1. V trimming: 4 bases; J trimming: 2 bases; junction bases outside the gene matches: 4. The V gene's germline CDR1 is SGHTA and CDR2 FQGNSA. CDR3 size: 14 residues. The CDR3 DNA sequence: TGTGCCAGCAGCTCCCGACAGGGTCAAGAGACCCAGTACTTC. It is translated as CASSSRQGQETQYF.